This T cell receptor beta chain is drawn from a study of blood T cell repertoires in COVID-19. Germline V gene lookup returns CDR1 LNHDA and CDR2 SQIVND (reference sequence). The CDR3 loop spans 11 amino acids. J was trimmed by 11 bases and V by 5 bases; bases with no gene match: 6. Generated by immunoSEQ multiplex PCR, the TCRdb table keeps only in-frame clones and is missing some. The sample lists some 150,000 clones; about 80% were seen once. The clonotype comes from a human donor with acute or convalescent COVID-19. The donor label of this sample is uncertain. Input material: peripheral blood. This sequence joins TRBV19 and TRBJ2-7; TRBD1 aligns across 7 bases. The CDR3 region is CASSGLGQKYF. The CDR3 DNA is TGTGCCAGTAGTGGGTTGGGACAGAAGTACTTC.